This T cell receptor (beta chain) was identified in a study of blood T cell repertoires in COVID-19. Study background: The samples span acute and convalescent COVID-19 from the United States, Italy and Spain. From T cells, B-cell-depleted T cells, or PBMCs came the material, which was cDNA or gDNA.

Assay used: immunoSEQ multiplex PCR; TCRdb lists only in-frame clones, some missing. Here the sample spans about 63,000 clones, about 81% being singletons. The CDR3 covers 14 residues. The junction had 4 bases not matched to a gene; V was cut back by 4 bases and J by 3 bases. Germline lookup yields CDR1 KGHSH and CDR2 LQKENI. V and J are TRBV18 and TRBJ1-1; TRBD1 agrees at 8 bases. The sequence came from a human donor in a cohort sampled during active COVID-19. The source material was peripheral blood. CDR3 in DNA: TGTGCCAGCTCACTCCAGGGGGCGGACACTGAAGCTTTCTTT. This codes for CASSLQGADTEAFF.